The sequence of this T cell receptor (beta chain) was determined in a study of T-cell memory formation after mild COVID-19. TCRdb processed the 5' RACE reads anew with MiXCR; each CDR3 protein has one entry. The data show roughly 300,000 distinct CDR3 sequences, approximately 8% seen once. With respect to this clonotype: Its matching antigen is unknown.

Overall study results and limits: The study found balanced CD4/CD8 in clones contracting day 15 to 85 and a CD4+ lean in later expanders. Nothing confirmed that second-wave clones peaking on day 37 were specific for SARS-CoV-2.

The CDR3 sequence is 13 residues long. The V end lost 6 bases, the J end lost 3 bases, and 8 bases lay between the germline ends. The source material was PBMCs or a T cell subset sorted from them (not recorded which). This receptor was identified in a young man who had mild COVID-19 (a few samples of this study predate the infection). Cell type and time point are not known. The chain is built from TRBV12-3 or TRBV12-4 and TRBJ2-2; D remains ambiguous. Here the CDR3 reads CASSSSDTGELFF. Written as DNA, the CDR3 is TGTGCCAGCAGCTCTTCTGACACCGGGGAGCTGTTTTTT.